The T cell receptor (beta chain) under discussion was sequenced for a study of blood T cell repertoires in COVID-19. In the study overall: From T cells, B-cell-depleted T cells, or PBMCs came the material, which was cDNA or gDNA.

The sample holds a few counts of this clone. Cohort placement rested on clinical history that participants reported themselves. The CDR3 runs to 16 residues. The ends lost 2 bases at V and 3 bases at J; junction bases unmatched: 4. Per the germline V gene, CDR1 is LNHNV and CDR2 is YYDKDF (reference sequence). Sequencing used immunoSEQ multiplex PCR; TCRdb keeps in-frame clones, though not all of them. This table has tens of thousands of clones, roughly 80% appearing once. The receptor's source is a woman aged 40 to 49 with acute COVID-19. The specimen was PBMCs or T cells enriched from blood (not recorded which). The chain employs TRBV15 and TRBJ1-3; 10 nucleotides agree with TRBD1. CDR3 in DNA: TGTGCCACCAGCAGACCGACAGGGGGCTTTGGAAACACCATATATTTT. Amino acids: CATSRPTGGFGNTIYF.